Following are 32 T cell receptor beta chains from one sample sequenced in a study of T cell responses to AZD1222 COVID-19 vaccine. Libraries were prepared by immunoSEQ multiplex PCR; TCRdb keeps only in-frame clonotypes and omits some of them. This table holds approximately 71,000 clones, about four fifths found once. Sequencing used peripheral blood, obtained on day 0 of AZD1222 vaccination. Every receptor here comes from an adult in good health.

The chain is built from TRBV7-9 and TRBJ1-5, with no clear D. Trimming shortened V by 0 bases and J by 4 bases, and 4 bases separated the two germline ends. Germline-derived CDR1 and CDR2 are SEHNR and FQNEAQ (reference sequence). The CDR3 is 13 amino acids. The CDR3 spells CASSLAKNQPQHF. CDR3 sequence (DNA): TGTGCCAGCAGCTTAGCGAAGAATCAGCCCCAGCATTTT. Full variable domain (outside the CDR3, taken from reference TRBV7-9 and TRBJ1-5): DTGVSQNPRHKITKRGQNVTFRCDPISEHNRLYWYRQTLGQGPEFLTYFQNEAQLEKSRLLSDRFSAERPKGSFSTLEIQRTEQGDSAMYLCASSLAKNQPQHFGDGTRLSIL.

J is TRBJ2-5 and V is TRBV6-6; D remains unclear. V lost 4 bases, J lost 1 base, and 1 base lay in between. The CDR3 totals 11 residues. Germline CDR1 is MNHNY and CDR2 is SVGAGI (reference sequence). The DNA of the CDR3 is TGTGCCAGCAGTTCCCAAGAGACCCAGTACTTC. Encoded protein: CASSSQETQYF.

This chain connects TRBV7-9 to TRBJ2-1, with D perhaps matching TRBD1 or TRBD2 (5 bases each). Germline CDR1 is SEHNR and CDR2 is FQNEAQ (reference sequence). There are 15 residues in the CDR3. Trimming took off 3 bases at V and 4 bases at J, with 13 bases between the two ends. This CDR3 is CASSFLIGTYNEQFF. The CDR3 nucleotides read TGTGCCAGCAGCTTTTTAATCGGGACGTACAATGAGCAGTTCTTC.

The chain carries TRBV11-2 and TRBJ1-4, with 8 bases aligning to TRBD1. The CDR3 spans 14 residues. J gave up 8 bases and V 4 bases, and 6 bases lay outside the gene matches. Germline V gives CDR1 SGHAT, CDR2 FQNNGV. The CDR3 DNA reads TGTGCCAGCAGCTCGCCTGGGACAGGAGAAAAACTGTTTTTT. Amino acid sequence: CASSSPGTGEKLFF.

J is TRBJ1-4 and V is TRBV28; 8 nucleotides line up with TRBD1. Germline V CDR1 and CDR2: MDHEN, SYDVKM. With V trimmed by 6 bases and J by 10 bases, 10 bases remained unmatched. There are 14 residues in the CDR3. The CDR3 DNA is TGTGCCAGCAGCCTACCCGGACAGGGCAGAAAACTGTTTTTT. It yields the protein CASSLPGQGRKLFF.

The V gene is TRBV28, the J gene TRBJ1-6; D is undetermined. In germline, CDR1 is MDHEN, CDR2 SYDVKM. The CDR3 contains 15 residues. V was trimmed by 5 bases and J by 3 bases, leaving 11 bases between them. CDR3 in DNA: TGTGCCAGCAGTCTTGTGGCCGGCTATAATTCACCCCTCCACTTT. This codes for CASSLVAGYNSPLHF.

The chain has TRBV5-1 and TRBJ2-3; D unresolved. Germline-derived CDR1 and CDR2 are SGHRS and YFSETQ. Between the trimmed V and J ends, which lost 7 bases and 8 bases, there was a span of 14 bases. The CDR3 totals 12 residues. DNA for the CDR3: TGCGCCAGCGGTCAGACTGGTGGTACGCAGTATTTT. This gives the protein CASGQTGGTQYF.

The chain recombines TRBV30 with TRBJ2-3; 8 nucleotides match TRBD2. V lost 8 bases to trimming and J lost 0 bases; unmatched junction nucleotides: 10. The germline V gene encodes CDR1 GTSNPN and CDR2 SVGIG (reference sequence). CDR3 length: 15 residues. The CDR3 protein is CAGTKLAGSTDTQYF. In DNA form, the CDR3 reads TGTGCCGGGACGAAATTAGCGGGGAGCACAGATACGCAGTATTTT.

This rearrangement joins TRBV9 to TRBJ2-2; 8 nucleotides agree with TRBD1. Losses at the gene ends were 4 bases for V and 8 bases for J; bases not matched to a gene: 10. The CDR3 totals 15 residues. Germline V CDR1 and CDR2: SGDLS, YYNGEE. DNA for the CDR3: TGTGCCAGCAGCCCCGGGACAGGCGGTGTTGGGGAGCTGTTTTTT. Encoded protein: CASSPGTGGVGELFF.

The chain employs TRBV21-1 and TRBJ1-6; the table names TRBD1, a call not compared with the DNA. TRBV21-1 is reported as a pseudogene. The length of the CDR3 is 15 residues. The CDR3 bases are TGTGCCAGCACCGGACAGGGGGCTATCCCTAGGAAGCTCCACTTT. This translates into CASTGQGAIPRKLHF.

This clone showed up just once. This chain joins TRBV11-2 and TRBJ2-7, with no clear D. The CDR3 totals 13 residues. Germline V gene lookup returns CDR1 SGHAT and CDR2 FQNNGV. V shed 3 bases and J shed 7 bases, with 13 bases lying between them. CDR3 loop: CASSFLLVREQYF. The CDR3 nucleotides are TGTGCCAGCAGCTTTCTTTTAGTTAGGGAGCAGTACTTC.

This clone was seen at least ten times. CDR3: CASSEFVSTRDYGYTF. Here the CDR3 DNA reads TGTGCCAGCAGTGAATTTGTGTCCACCAGGGACTATGGCTACACCTTC. The rearrangement links TRBV2 to TRBJ1-2, with D perhaps TRBD1 (5 bases). The germline gives CDR1 SNHLY, CDR2 FYNNEI. Between the trimmed V and J ends, which lost 2 bases and 3 bases, there was a span of 16 bases. The CDR3 runs 16 residues.

This clone was seen a handful of times. The chain has TRBV2 and TRBJ1-4; possible D gene TRBD1, 6 bases. V was shortened by 0 bases and J by 7 bases, with 15 bases between the two germline ends. Germline V gene sequence: CDR1 SNHLY, CDR2 FYNNEI. CDR3 size: 16 residues. The CDR3, as DNA: TGTGCCAGCAGTGAAGCCCGACAGGTTGGACGTGAAAAACTGTTTTTT. Translating gives CASSEARQVGREKLFF.

The chain employs TRBV28 and TRBJ1-4; 8 nucleotides line up with TRBD1. Germline CDR1 reads MDHEN; CDR2 reads SYDVKM. CDR3 length: 16 residues. The V gene end was trimmed by 5 bases and the J gene end by 3 bases; junction bases not matched to a gene: 8. As DNA, the CDR3 is TGTGCCAGCAGTAAGACAGGGGTGCTGGCTAATGAAAAACTGTTTTTT. Encoded protein: CASSKTGVLANEKLFF.

The chain employs TRBV14 and TRBJ2-3; 8 bases fit TRBD1. Germline lookup yields CDR1 SGHDN and CDR2 FVKESK. CDR3 length: 16 amino acids. The J segment lost 12 bases and the V segment lost 1 base, leaving 15 bases of the junction unmatched. In DNA, the CDR3 is TGTGCCAGCAGCCAAGTCGCCGTCGGGGCAGGGGGCGTTCAGTATTTT. Translated: CASSQVAVGAGGVQYF.

The chain carries TRBV28 and TRBJ1-1; D is possibly TRBD1 (5 bases). The CDR3 runs to 15 residues. V lost 7 bases to trimming and J lost 2 bases, with 17 bases between them. Germline lookup yields CDR1 MDHEN and CDR2 SYDVKM. In DNA form, the CDR3 reads TGTGCCAGCAATCCCACCCGACAGATCAACACTGAAGCTTTCTTT. It yields the protein CASNPTRQINTEAFF.

The chain combines TRBV7-2 with TRBJ1-5, with D possibly TRBD1 on 5 matching bases. The CDR3 extends over 15 amino acids. Per the germline V gene, CDR1 is SGHTA and CDR2 is FQGNSA. V lost 5 bases to trimming and J lost 4 bases, with 15 bases between them. CDR3 loop: CASSLVGAVNQPQHF. CDR3 sequence (DNA): TGTGCCAGCAGCCTAGTTGGGGCAGTTAATCAGCCCCAGCATTTT.

This sequence joins TRBV9 and TRBJ1-2; D ambiguous. The germline V gene encodes CDR1 SGDLS and CDR2 YYNGEE. The germline V and J ends were trimmed by 6 bases and 5 bases, with 17 bases remaining between them. There are 14 residues in the CDR3. The CDR3 sequence: CASTARRGEYGYTF. CDR3 nucleotide sequence: TGTGCCAGCACCGCCCGGCGTGGGGAATATGGCTACACCTTC.

CDR3 bases: TGTGCCAGCAGTCTCGGACAGGGCCGCGGCTACACCTTC. Residues: CASSLGQGRGYTF. The chain carries TRBV12-3 or TRBV12-4 and TRBJ1-2, with 8 bases fitting TRBD1. This CDR3 spans 13 amino acids. V was clipped by 5 bases and J by 8 bases; unmatched bases: 7.

V gene TRBV7-3 combines with J gene TRBJ1-5; no clear D gene. The CDR3 length is 13 residues. Germline V gene lookup returns CDR1 SGHTA and CDR2 FQGTGA. The germline V and J ends were trimmed by 1 base and 9 bases, with 10 bases remaining between them. This CDR3 is CASSLNVLGPQHF. CDR3 DNA: TGTGCCAGCAGCTTAAACGTGCTGGGGCCCCAGCATTTT.

J is TRBJ2-3 and V is TRBV6-6, with 10 bases fitting TRBD2. The CDR3 consists of 17 residues. CDR1 MNHNY and CDR2 SVGAGI come from the germline V gene (reference sequence). Losses at the gene ends were 6 bases for V and 4 bases for J; bases not matched to a gene: 13. The CDR3 is CASSRGPPSGGADTQYF. DNA of the CDR3: TGTGCCAGCAGCCGAGGCCCCCCGAGCGGGGGGGCAGATACGCAGTATTTT.

This clone was detected only a few times. The chain is built from TRBV21-1 and TRBJ2-7; no DNA check was done on the table's D call, TRBD1. TRBV21-1 is listed as a pseudogene. This CDR3 contains 15 residues. The CDR3 DNA follows: TGTGCCAGCAGAAAAACCCGGGACAGCGCCTACGAGCAGTACTTC. Translated: CASRKTRDSAYEQYF.

In its sample, this clone was seen a few times. V is TRBV10-3 and J is TRBJ1-2; D uncertain. The germline V and J ends were trimmed by 1 base and 5 bases, with 5 bases remaining between them. Looked up from germline, CDR1 is ENHRY and CDR2 is SYGVKD. This CDR3 is built from 12 residues. The CDR3 DNA reads as TGTGCCATCAGTGAGTTGTCGTATGGCTACACCTTC. Protein product: CAISELSYGYTF.

The CDR3 region is CASSFSGTGQGNTIYF. Written as DNA, the CDR3 is TGTGCCAGCAGCTTCTCCGGGACAGGGCAAGGAAACACCATATATTTT. This rearrangement joins TRBV9 to TRBJ1-3; 9 nucleotides agree with TRBD1. Germline trimming cut 4 bases from V and 4 bases from J; bases unmatched to any gene: 9. This CDR3 has 16 amino acids. Germline-derived CDR1 and CDR2 are SGDLS and YYNGEE.

The gene calls are TRBV5-6 and TRBJ2-1, with 9 bases fitting TRBD2. Germline CDR1 is SGHDT and CDR2 is YYEEEE. The CDR3 consists of 16 residues. The V gene end was trimmed by 4 bases and the J gene end by 7 bases; junction bases not matched to a gene: 12. The CDR3 loop is CASSRMGLAGKNEQFF. CDR3 nucleotides: TGTGCCAGCAGCCGTATGGGGCTAGCGGGGAAGAATGAGCAGTTCTTC.

The rearrangement joins TRBV3-1 (or the pseudogene TRBV3-2) to TRBJ2-3; 15 bases line up with TRBD2. This CDR3 is built from 16 residues. The J segment lost 4 bases and the V segment lost 4 bases, leaving 3 bases of the junction unmatched. Germline loops: CDR1 LGHDT, CDR2 YNNKEL (reference sequence). The CDR3 DNA is TGTGCCAGCAGCCCCGGACTAGCGGGGGGGGCAGATACGCAGTATTTT. Residues: CASSPGLAGGADTQYF.

The genes are TRBV7-2 and TRBJ2-7, with 9 bases matching TRBD1. The CDR3 consists of 15 residues. CDR1 is SGHTA and CDR2 is FQGNSA in the germline V gene. V was pared by 0 bases and J by 5 bases, with 5 bases of the junction left unmatched. The CDR3, as DNA: TGTGCCAGCAGCTTAGCAGGGACAGGGAACCACGAGCAGTACTTC. Translated: CASSLAGTGNHEQYF.

The rearrangement uses TRBV19 and TRBJ1-1; D uncertain. Germline V gives CDR1 LNHDA, CDR2 SQIVND (reference sequence). The ends were cut back, 1 base at V and 3 bases at J, with 9 bases in the middle. The length of the CDR3 is 14 residues. CDR3 nucleotides: TGTGCCAGTAGTATAGTGGGGTTAGACACTGAAGCTTTCTTT. As protein: CASSIVGLDTEAFF.

The chain couples TRBV18 to TRBJ1-5; 8 bases are shared with TRBD1. V was pared by 4 bases and J by 0 bases, with 5 bases of the junction left unmatched. Germline V CDR1 and CDR2: KGHSH, LQKENI. This CDR3 is built from 16 residues. CDR3 DNA: TGTGCCAGCTCACAGTCGACAGGGGCTAGCAATCAGCCCCAGCATTTT. This encodes CASSQSTGASNQPQHF.

This clone was recorded only once. The V gene is TRBV19, the J gene TRBJ1-5; maybe TRBD1 (6 bases). Germline loops: CDR1 LNHDA, CDR2 SQIVND (reference sequence). The V and J ends lost 3 bases and 6 bases respectively, with 12 bases between them. The CDR3 totals 14 residues. In DNA form, the CDR3 reads TGTGCCAGTAGTATGAGGGGGGCTGGTCAGCCCCAGCATTTT. It codes for CASSMRGAGQPQHF.

This clone was seen just once. The V call is TRBV18, the J call TRBJ2-7; possibly TRBD2 for D (6 bases). CDR1 and CDR2 (germline): KGHSH, LQKENI. The CDR3 spans 15 residues. V was cut by 5 bases and J by 2 bases, with 16 bases left in between. DNA for the CDR3: TGTGCCAGCTCATCATACATTGGGGGGACCTACGAGCAGTACTTC. It yields the protein CASSSYIGGTYEQYF.

In the case of this clone: Compared with germline, one end of the junction differs, possibly owing to a read error. The chain has TRBV7-2 and TRBJ2-1; maybe TRBD2 (6 bases). The CDR3 length is 11 residues. The V gene's germline CDR1 is SGHTA and CDR2 FQGNSA. The CDR3 DNA is TGTGCCAGCAGCCCCTCTACCGGAGGGCTCTTC. It encodes CASSPSTGGLF.